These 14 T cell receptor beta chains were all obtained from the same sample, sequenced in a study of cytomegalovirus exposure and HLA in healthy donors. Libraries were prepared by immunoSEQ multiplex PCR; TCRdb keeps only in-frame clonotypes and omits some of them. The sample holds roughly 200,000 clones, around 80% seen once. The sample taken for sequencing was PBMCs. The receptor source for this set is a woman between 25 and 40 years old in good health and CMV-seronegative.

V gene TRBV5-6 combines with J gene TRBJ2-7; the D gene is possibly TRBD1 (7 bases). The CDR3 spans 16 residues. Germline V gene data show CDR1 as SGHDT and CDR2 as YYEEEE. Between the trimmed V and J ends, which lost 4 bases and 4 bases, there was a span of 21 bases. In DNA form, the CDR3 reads TGTGCCAGCAGCGGAGGGACAGACACATCGGTATACGAGCAGTACTTC. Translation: CASSGGTDTSVYEQYF.

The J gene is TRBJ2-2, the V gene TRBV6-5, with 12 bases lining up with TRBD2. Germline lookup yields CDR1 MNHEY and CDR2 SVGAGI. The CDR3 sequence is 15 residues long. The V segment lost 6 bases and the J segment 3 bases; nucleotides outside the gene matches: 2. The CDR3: CASRRLAGDTGELFF. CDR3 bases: TGTGCCAGCAGGAGACTAGCGGGGGACACCGGGGAGCTGTTTTTT.

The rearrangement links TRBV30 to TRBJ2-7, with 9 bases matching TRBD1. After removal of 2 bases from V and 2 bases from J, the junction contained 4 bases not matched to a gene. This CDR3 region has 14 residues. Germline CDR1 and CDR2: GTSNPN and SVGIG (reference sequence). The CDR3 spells CAWSPGQGTYEQYF. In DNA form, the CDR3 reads TGTGCCTGGAGTCCGGGACAGGGCACCTACGAGCAGTACTTC.

CDR3 nucleotide sequence: TGTGCCAGCAGCCAACTAGCGGGGATCCGAAGTGAGCAGTTCTTC. Translated, it gives CASSQLAGIRSEQFF. The chain recombines TRBV7-9 with TRBJ2-1; 10 bases are shared with TRBD2. J was trimmed by 9 bases and V by 5 bases; bases with no gene match: 10. This CDR3 is built from 15 residues. Germline-derived CDR1 and CDR2 are SEHNR and FQNEAQ (reference sequence).

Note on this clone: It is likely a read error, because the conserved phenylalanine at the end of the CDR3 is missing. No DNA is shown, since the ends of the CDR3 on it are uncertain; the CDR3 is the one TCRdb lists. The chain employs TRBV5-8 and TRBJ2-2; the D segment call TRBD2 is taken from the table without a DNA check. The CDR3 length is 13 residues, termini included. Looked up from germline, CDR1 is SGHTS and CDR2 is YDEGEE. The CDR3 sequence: CASTPTTGVIEFL.

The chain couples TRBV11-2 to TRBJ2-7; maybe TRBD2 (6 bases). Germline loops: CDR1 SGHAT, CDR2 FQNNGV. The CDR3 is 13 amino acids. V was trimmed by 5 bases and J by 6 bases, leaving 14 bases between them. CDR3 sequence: CASSPPGSAEQYF. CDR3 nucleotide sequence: TGTGCCAGCAGCCCCCCCGGGAGCGCCGAGCAGTACTTC.

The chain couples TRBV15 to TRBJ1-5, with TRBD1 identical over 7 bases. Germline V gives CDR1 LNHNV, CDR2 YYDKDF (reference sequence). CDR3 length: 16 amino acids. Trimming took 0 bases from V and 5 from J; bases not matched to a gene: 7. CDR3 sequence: CATSRETGARYQPQHF. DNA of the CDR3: TGTGCCACCAGCAGAGAAACAGGGGCAAGATATCAGCCCCAGCATTTT. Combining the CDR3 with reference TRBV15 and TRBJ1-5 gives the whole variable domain DAMVIQNPRYQVTQFGKPVTLSCSQTLNHNVMYWYQQKSSQAPKLLFHYYDKDFNNEADTPDNFQSRRPNTSFCFLDIRSPGLGDTAMYLCATSRETGARYQPQHFGDGTRLSIL.

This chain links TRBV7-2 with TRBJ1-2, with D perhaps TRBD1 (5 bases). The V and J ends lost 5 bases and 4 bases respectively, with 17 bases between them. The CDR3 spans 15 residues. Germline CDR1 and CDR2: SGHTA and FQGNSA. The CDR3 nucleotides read TGTGCCAGCAGCGGGGCGGGGGGTAGTGCCTATGGCTACACCTTC. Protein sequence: CASSGAGGSAYGYTF.

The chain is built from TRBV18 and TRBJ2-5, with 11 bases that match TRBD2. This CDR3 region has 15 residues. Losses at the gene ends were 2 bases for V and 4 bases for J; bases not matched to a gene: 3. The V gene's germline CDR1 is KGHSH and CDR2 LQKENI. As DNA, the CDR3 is TGTGCCAGCTCACCAGGGCTAGCGGGAGGAGAGACCCAGTACTTC. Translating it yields CASSPGLAGGETQYF.

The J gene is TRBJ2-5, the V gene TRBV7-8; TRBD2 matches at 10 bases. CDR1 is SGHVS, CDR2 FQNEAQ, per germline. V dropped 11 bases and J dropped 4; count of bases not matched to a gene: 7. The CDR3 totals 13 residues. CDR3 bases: TGTGCCTCCAGCGGGGGGGCAGGAGAGACCCAGTACTTC. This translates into CASSGGAGETQYF. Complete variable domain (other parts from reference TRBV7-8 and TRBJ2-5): GAGVSQSPRYKVAKRGQDVALRCDPISGHVSLFWYQQALGQGPEFLTYFQNEAQLDKSGLPSDRFFAERPEGSVSTLKIQRTQQEDSAVYLCASSGGAGETQYFGPGTRLLVL.

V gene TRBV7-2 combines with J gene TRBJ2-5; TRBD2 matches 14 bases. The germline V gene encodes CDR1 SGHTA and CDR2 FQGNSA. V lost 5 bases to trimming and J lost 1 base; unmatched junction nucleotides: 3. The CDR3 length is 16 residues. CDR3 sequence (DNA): TGTGCCAGCAGCCTAGGACTAGCGGGGGGCCAAGAGACCCAGTACTTC. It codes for CASSLGLAGGQETQYF.

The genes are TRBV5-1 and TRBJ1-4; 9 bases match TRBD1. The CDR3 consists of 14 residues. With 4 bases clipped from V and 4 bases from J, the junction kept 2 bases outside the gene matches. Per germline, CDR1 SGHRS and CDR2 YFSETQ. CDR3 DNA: TGCGCCAGCAGCCAGGGACAGGGTAATGAAAAACTGTTTTTT. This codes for CASSQGQGNEKLFF.

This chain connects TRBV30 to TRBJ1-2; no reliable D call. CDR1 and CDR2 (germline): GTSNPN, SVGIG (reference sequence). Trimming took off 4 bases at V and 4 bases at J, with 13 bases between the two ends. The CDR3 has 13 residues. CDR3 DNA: TGTGCCTGGAACCCCGGAGGGTTCTATGGCTACACCTTC. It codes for CAWNPGGFYGYTF.

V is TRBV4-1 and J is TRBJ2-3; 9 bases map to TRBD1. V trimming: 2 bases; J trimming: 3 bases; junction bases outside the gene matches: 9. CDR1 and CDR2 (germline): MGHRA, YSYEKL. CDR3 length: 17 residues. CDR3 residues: CASSQWDPGQGTDTQYF. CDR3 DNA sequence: TGCGCCAGCAGCCAATGGGACCCTGGACAGGGGACAGATACGCAGTATTTT.